The text below deals with one TCR beta chain. There is no known antigen for this receptor. No per-base quality is available; no much larger clone lies one base away. This sample is part of a study of control samples from healthy donors and cancer patients (dated by TCRdb to between 2020 and 2021). Library preparation used the immunoSEQ multiplex PCR assay. TCRdb took over this immuneACCESS table, retaining in-frame rearrangements with V and J assigned. Such tables are incomplete; in checked studies, under half of the missing clones stem from an unresolved V gene, and the remainder is unexplained. For this sample there are approximately 160,000 clones; under 95% appear just once. The ten largest clonotypes hold about 1.4% of the sample. This clonotype was sampled from a woman under 30 in good health. Input material: blood.

The nucleotide sequence is given as TGCGCCAGCAGCCAAGTTGGTATTAGTGGGGCCGAATACGAGCAGTACTTC. Its translation reads: CASSQVGISGAEYEQYF. The chain joins TRBV4-3 to TRBJ2-7; the D segment could be TRBD1, given 5 matching bases. The germline V gene supplies CDR1 LGHNA and CDR2 YSLEER. The CDR3 sequence holds 17 residues, the cysteine and phenylalanine included. Of the read, only the CDR3 DNA is kept; its 51 bases are in frame from base 1. Cut back by 1 base and 4 bases, the V and J ends lie 20 bases apart.